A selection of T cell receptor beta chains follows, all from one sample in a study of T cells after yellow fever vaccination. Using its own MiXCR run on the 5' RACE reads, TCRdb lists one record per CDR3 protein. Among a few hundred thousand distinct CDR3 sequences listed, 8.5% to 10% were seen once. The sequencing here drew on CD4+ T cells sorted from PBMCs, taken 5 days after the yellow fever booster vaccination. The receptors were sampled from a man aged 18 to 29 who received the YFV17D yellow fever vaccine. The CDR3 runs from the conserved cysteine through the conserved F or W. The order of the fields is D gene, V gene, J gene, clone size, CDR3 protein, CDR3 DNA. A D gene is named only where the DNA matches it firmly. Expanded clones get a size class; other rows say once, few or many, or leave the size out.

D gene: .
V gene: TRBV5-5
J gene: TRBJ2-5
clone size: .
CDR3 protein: CASSLADRPETQYF
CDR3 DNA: TGTGCCAGCAGCTTGGCCGATCGACCGGAGACCCAGTACTTC

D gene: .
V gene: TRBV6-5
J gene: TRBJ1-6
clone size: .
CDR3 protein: CASSYSGGRGSPLHF
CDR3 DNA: TGTGCCAGCAGTTACTCGGGGGGGCGGGGTTCACCCCTCCACTTT

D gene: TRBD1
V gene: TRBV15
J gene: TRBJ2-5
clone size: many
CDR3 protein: CATSKIGTGRETQYF
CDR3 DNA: TGTGCCACCAGCAAAATAGGGACAGGGCGAGAGACCCAGTACTTC

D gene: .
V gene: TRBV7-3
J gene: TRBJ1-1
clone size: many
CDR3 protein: CASSSYTNTEAFF
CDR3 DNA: TGTGCCAGCAGCTCATACACGAACACTGAAGCTTTCTTT

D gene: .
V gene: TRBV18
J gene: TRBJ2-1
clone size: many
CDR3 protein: CASSPIHLNGRSPVVQFF
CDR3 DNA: TGTGCCAGCTCACCCATACACCTGAATGGGCGTTCTCCCGTTGTGCAGTTCTTC

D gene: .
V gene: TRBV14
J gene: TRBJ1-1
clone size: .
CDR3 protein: CASSPIPGLGMNTEAFF
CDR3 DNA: TGTGCCAGCAGCCCCATTCCGGGCCTTGGAATGAACACTGAAGCTTTCTTT

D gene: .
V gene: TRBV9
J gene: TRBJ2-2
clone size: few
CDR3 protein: CASSVEVTAGSNTGELFF
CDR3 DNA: TGTGCCAGCAGCGTAGAAGTGACGGCGGGCTCCAACACCGGGGAGCTGTTTTTT

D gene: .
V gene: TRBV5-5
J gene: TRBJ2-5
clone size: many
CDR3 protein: CASSFEDQETQYF
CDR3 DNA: TGTGCCAGCAGCTTCGAAGACCAAGAGACCCAGTACTTC

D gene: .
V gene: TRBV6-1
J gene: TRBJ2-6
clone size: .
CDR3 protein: CASTTNSGANVLTF
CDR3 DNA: TGTGCCAGCACCACAAATTCTGGGGCCAACGTCCTGACTTTC

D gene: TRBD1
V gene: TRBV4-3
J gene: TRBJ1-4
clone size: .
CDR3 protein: CASSRSGGYEKLFF
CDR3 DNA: TGCGCCAGCAGCCGCTCAGGGGGCTATGAAAAACTGTTTTTT

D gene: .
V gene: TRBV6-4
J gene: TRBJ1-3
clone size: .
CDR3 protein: CARSGTVSGNTIYF
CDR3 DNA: TGTGCCCGGTCCGGGACGGTCTCTGGAAACACCATATATTTT

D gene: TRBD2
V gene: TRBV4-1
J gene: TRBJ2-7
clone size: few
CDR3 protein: CASSQGDPSGGWYEQYF
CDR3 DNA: TGCGCCAGCAGCCAAGGGGACCCTAGCGGGGGGTGGTACGAGCAGTACTTC

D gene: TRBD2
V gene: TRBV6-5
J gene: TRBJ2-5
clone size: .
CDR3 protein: CASSPGGLAGGSVQETQYF
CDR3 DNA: TGTGCCAGCAGTCCCGGGGGACTAGCGGGGGGCTCGGTACAAGAGACCCAGTACTTC

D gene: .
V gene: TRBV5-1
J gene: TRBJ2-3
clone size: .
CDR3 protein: CASSRTEGTDTQYF
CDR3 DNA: TGCGCCAGCAGTCGGACAGAGGGCACAGATACGCAGTATTTT

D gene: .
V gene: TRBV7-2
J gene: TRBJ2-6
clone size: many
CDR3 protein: CASSSHSFASGANVLTF
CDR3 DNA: TGTGCCAGCAGCTCCCATTCTTTTGCCTCTGGGGCCAACGTCCTGACTTTC

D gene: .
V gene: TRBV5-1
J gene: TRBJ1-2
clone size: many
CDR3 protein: CASSFEVDYGYTF
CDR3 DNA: TGCGCCAGCAGCTTTGAGGTCGACTATGGCTACACCTTC

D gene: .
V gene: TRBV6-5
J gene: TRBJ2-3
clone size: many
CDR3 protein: CASSYDERTDTQYF
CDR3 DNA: TGTGCCAGCAGCTACGACGAGCGGACAGATACGCAGTATTTT

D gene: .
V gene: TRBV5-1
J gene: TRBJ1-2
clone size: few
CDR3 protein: CASSFAGPNYGYTF
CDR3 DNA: TGCGCCAGCAGCTTTGCAGGGCCTAACTATGGCTACACCTTC

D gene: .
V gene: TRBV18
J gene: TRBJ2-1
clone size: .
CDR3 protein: CASSLTDGYNEQFF
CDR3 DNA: TGTGCCAGCTCACTCACGGACGGTTACAATGAGCAGTTCTTC

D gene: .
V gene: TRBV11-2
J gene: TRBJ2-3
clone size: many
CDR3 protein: CASSKDRGSTDTQYF
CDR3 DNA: TGTGCCAGCAGTAAAGACCGGGGAAGCACAGATACGCAGTATTTT

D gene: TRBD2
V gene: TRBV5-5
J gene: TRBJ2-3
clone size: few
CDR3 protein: CASIIAGSTDTQYF
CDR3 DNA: TGTGCCAGCATCATAGCGGGGAGCACAGATACGCAGTATTTT

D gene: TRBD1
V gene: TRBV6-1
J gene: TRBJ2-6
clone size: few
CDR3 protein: CASSEAPQGQISGANVLTF
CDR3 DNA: TGTGCCAGCAGTGAAGCGCCACAGGGACAGATCTCTGGGGCCAACGTCCTGACTTTC

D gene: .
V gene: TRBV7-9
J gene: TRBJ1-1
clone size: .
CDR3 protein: CASSSPFHGANTEAFF
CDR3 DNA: TGTGCCAGCAGCTCACCCTTCCATGGTGCGAACACTGAAGCTTTCTTT

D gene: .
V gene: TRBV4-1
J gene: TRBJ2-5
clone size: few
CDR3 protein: CASSRASEQETQYF
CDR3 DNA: TGCGCCAGCAGCCGGGCTAGCGAACAAGAGACCCAGTACTTC

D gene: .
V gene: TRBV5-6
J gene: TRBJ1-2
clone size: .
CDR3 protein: CASSVYEAGYTF
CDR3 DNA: TGTGCCAGCAGCGTGTACGAGGCCGGCTACACCTTC

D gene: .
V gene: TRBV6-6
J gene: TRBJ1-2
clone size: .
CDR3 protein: CASRREAGYGYTF
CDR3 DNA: TGTGCCAGCAGGAGAGAGGCAGGGTATGGCTACACCTTC

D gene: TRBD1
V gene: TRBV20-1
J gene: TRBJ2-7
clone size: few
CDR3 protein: CSAARDRRTYEQYF
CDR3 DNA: TGCAGTGCTGCCCGGGACAGGCGGACCTACGAGCAGTACTTC

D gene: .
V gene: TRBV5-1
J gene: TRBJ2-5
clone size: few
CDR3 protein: CASSLARGPGRTQYF
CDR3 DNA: TGCGCCAGCAGCTTGGCACGGGGGCCGGGGAGGACCCAGTACTTC

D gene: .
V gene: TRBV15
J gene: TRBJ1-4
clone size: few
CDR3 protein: CATSRRAPQGTNEKLFF
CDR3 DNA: TGTGCCACCAGCAGACGGGCCCCCCAAGGGACTAATGAAAAACTGTTTTTT